A single sample is the source of the 17 T cell receptor beta chains below, sequenced in a study of Graves' ophthalmopathy and Graves' hyperthyroidism. Amplification of the TCR beta CDR3 regions used RNA transcripts (as template). Second-round multiplex PCR came after first-round RT-PCR with HTBI primers. TCRdb ran MiXCR on the multiplex PCR reads and lists one entry per CDR3 protein. The sample includes a few hundred thousand distinct CDR3 sequences, 20% to 25% of them seen just once. Sequenced sample: peripheral blood. These TCRs come from a woman aged 50 to 60 with Graves' ophthalmopathy.

This clonotype was seen ten or more times. This rearrangement joins TRBV30 to TRBJ2-7, with D unclear. The CDR3 runs 12 residues. With 5 bases removed from V and 5 bases from J, the gap between germline ends came to 13 bases. The germline V gene encodes CDR1 GTSNPN and CDR2 SVGIG (reference sequence). In DNA, the CDR3 is TGTGCCTGGCGGAAAGATGGTGACGAGCAGTACTTC. It encodes CAWRKDGDEQYF.

This clonotype was seen more than once but under ten times. The chain employs TRBV18 and TRBJ1-1; 12 bases align to TRBD1. Germline V lookup: CDR1 KGHSH, CDR2 LQKENI. The ends lost 4 bases at V and 7 bases at J; junction bases unmatched: 4. The CDR3 totals 14 residues. The CDR3 DNA is TGTGCCAGCTCACTGGGACAGGGGGCTGTTGAAGCTTTCTTT. The encoded protein is CASSLGQGAVEAFF.

This clonotype occurred many times. The chain carries TRBV29-1 and TRBJ2-7; no definite D call. Germline CDR1 and CDR2: SQVTM and ANQGSEA. This CDR3 is built from 10 residues. Trimming took 7 bases from V and 7 from J, leaving 11 bases between them. CDR3 nucleotides: TGCAGCGCCCAATTCGGGGAGCAGTACTTC. Protein: CSAQFGEQYF.

This clonotype was recorded a few times. The chain combines TRBV19 with TRBJ1-6, with a weak D call TRBD1 (6 bases). The CDR3 runs 16 residues. Trimming took 5 bases from V and 5 from J, leaving 16 bases between them. Germline CDR1 and CDR2: LNHDA and SQIVND (reference sequence). CDR3: CASSLRGKGDNSPLHF. CDR3 nucleotides: TGTGCCAGTAGTCTTAGAGGGAAGGGGGATAATTCACCCCTCCACTTT.

This clonotype was seen many times. The chain couples TRBV27 to TRBJ2-5; D may be TRBD2 (7 bases). Germline CDR1 reads MNHEY; CDR2 reads SMNVEV (reference sequence). This CDR3 has 19 amino acids. The V and J ends lost 6 bases and 2 bases respectively, with 28 bases between them. This CDR3 is CASSPRRGGGVGTQETQYF. The CDR3 nucleotides read TGTGCCAGCAGCCCGCGGCGAGGGGGGGGAGTGGGGACACAAGAGACCCAGTACTTC.

The table lists this clonotype with many counts. V and J are TRBV20-1 and TRBJ2-5; possibly TRBD2 for D (5 bases). Trimming pared 4 bases from V and 4 bases from J, leaving 10 bases between. The CDR3 has 12 residues. CDR1 is DFQATT, CDR2 SNEGSKA, per germline (reference sequence). CDR3 nucleotides: TGCAGTGCTATATCGGCGGGAGAGACCCAGTACTTC. It is translated as CSAISAGETQYF.

This clonotype was seen many times. The J gene is TRBJ2-7, the V gene TRBV29-1; a weak D match, TRBD2 (6 bases). The CDR3 has 12 amino acids. The V gene lost 7 bases and the J gene lost 2 bases, with 12 bases spanning the gap. CDR1 SQVTM and CDR2 ANQGSEA come from the germline V gene. The CDR3 DNA reads TGCAGCGCCAACGGGGGTACCTACGAGCAGTACTTC. Translation gives CSANGGTYEQYF.

This chain connects TRBV18 to TRBJ1-6; D not certain. Per germline, CDR1 KGHSH and CDR2 LQKENI. The CDR3 length is 15 residues. The V end lost 6 bases, the J end lost 8 bases, and 17 bases lay between the germline ends. CDR3 residues: CASSPSSGFHSPLHF. In nucleotides, the CDR3 is TGTGCCAGCTCCCCGAGTTCAGGCTTCCATTCACCCCTCCACTTT.

The sample holds many counts of this clonotype. The chain uses TRBV6-2 or TRBV6-3 and TRBJ1-5; TRBD1 might be the D (6 bases). The CDR3 sequence is 15 residues long. Germline V gene data show CDR1 as MNHEY and CDR2 as SVGEGT. Trimming stripped 5 bases from V and 4 bases from J, with 15 bases between. CDR3 sequence: CASSRAGGANQPQHF. CDR3 sequence (DNA): TGTGCCAGCAGTAGGGCGGGGGGGGCAAATCAGCCCCAGCATTTT.

The chain links TRBV2 to TRBJ2-7; 8 bases line up with TRBD1. V lost 6 bases and J lost 9; bases outside the gene matches: 10. CDR1 and CDR2 (germline): SNHLY, FYNNEI. This CDR3 has 13 amino acids. CDR3 amino acids: CASRLGQDFGQYF. The CDR3 nucleotides read TGTGCCAGCAGACTGGGACAGGACTTCGGGCAGTACTTC.

The gene calls are TRBV20-1 and TRBJ1-5; 7 bases are a match to TRBD1. The germline V gene encodes CDR1 DFQATT and CDR2 SNEGSKA (reference sequence). The CDR3 is 14 residues long. With 6 bases clipped from V and 5 bases from J, the junction kept 10 bases outside the gene matches. CDR3 sequence (DNA): TGCAGTGCGCCCATCCCCCAGGGGGATCAGCCCCAGCATTTT. Translated, it gives CSAPIPQGDQPQHF.

The chain joins TRBV30 to TRBJ1-1; 7 nucleotides align to TRBD1. The V gene's germline CDR1 is GTSNPN and CDR2 SVGIG (reference sequence). The CDR3 loop spans 13 amino acids. V gave up 0 bases and J gave up 3 bases; unmatched junction bases: 1. DNA for the CDR3: TGTGCCTGGAGTGTACAGGGGTACACTGAAGCTTTCTTT. Protein: CAWSVQGYTEAFF.

In this sample, this clonotype turned up many times. The chain combines TRBV28 with TRBJ2-7; tentative D call: TRBD2 (5 bases). Per germline, CDR1 MDHEN and CDR2 SYDVKM. The CDR3 sequence is 15 residues long. Trimming cost V 5 bases and J 1 base, with 15 bases left between them. CDR3 amino acids: CASSRLRGASYEQYF. In nucleotides, the CDR3 is TGTGCCAGCAGTAGGCTTCGGGGTGCTTCCTACGAGCAGTACTTC.

In its sample, this clonotype was seen many times. The chain carries TRBV11-2 and TRBJ2-7; D gene uncertain. The CDR3 has 14 amino acids. The V and J ends lost 3 bases and 3 bases respectively, with 12 bases between them. Germline loops: CDR1 SGHAT, CDR2 FQNNGV. CDR3 sequence (DNA): TGTGCCAGCAGCTTTTGGAAGGCCCACTACGAGCAGTACTTC. As protein: CASSFWKAHYEQYF.

This clonotype came up many times. CDR3 protein: CASSELGTEYEQYF. CDR3 coding DNA: TGTGCCAGCAGTGAATTGGGGACTGAGTACGAGCAGTACTTC. This chain uses TRBV2 with TRBJ2-7; tentatively, D is TRBD2 (6 bases). The germline gives CDR1 SNHLY, CDR2 FYNNEI. Trimming took 2 bases from V and 4 from J, leaving 12 bases between them. CDR3 length equals 14 residues.

The chain is built from TRBV7-2 and TRBJ1-1, with 10 bases that match TRBD1. Germline CDR1 is SGHTA and CDR2 is FQGNSA. This CDR3 spans 15 amino acids. V lost 6 bases to trimming and J lost 2 bases; unmatched junction nucleotides: 6. The CDR3 nucleotides are TGTGCCAGCAGGGGACAGGGGAGAGGAAACACTGAAGCTTTCTTT. Translated: CASRGQGRGNTEAFF.

This clonotype was picked up many times. V usage is TRBV11-2 and J usage is TRBJ2-7; 11 bases fit TRBD2. This CDR3 has 19 residues. Per germline, CDR1 SGHAT and CDR2 FQNNGV. Unmatched junction bases numbered 18, after V lost 5 bases and J lost 3 bases. The CDR3 region is CASSPTIRASGRRDYEQYF. In DNA form, the CDR3 reads TGTGCCAGCAGCCCAACAATCCGGGCTAGCGGGAGGAGGGACTACGAGCAGTACTTC.